One sample yielded the 31 T cell receptor beta chains listed below, sequenced in a study of T-cell memory formation after mild COVID-19. TCRdb re-analysed the 5' RACE reads in MiXCR, keeping a single row per CDR3 protein. This sample yields 350,000 to 450,000 distinct CDR3 sequences, of which approximately 15% are seen a single time; around a fifth belongs to the top ten. Sequenced: PBMCs or a T cell subset sorted from them (not recorded which). The origin of the receptors is a man younger than 35 who had mild COVID-19 (a few samples of this study predate the infection). Cell type and time point are not known.

V is TRBV4-2 and J is TRBJ2-1; 8 nucleotides line up with TRBD1. V gave up 2 bases and J gave up 3 bases; unmatched junction bases: 6. The germline V gene has CDR1 LGHNA and CDR2 YNFKEQ. CDR3 length equals 16 residues. The CDR3 is CASSQQGQGNYNEQFF. CDR3 DNA sequence: TGTGCCAGCAGCCAACAAGGACAGGGCAACTACAATGAGCAGTTCTTC.

This clonotype was found many times. In DNA form, the CDR3 reads TGTGCCAGCAGCTCTACAGCTAGCTCCACAGATACGCAGTATTTT. Translating gives CASSSTASSTDTQYF. The gene calls are TRBV7-9 and TRBJ2-3; tentatively, D is TRBD2 (5 bases). The V and J ends lost 4 bases and 2 bases respectively, with 13 bases between them. The CDR3 runs to 15 residues. Germline CDR1 is SEHNR and CDR2 is FQNEAQ (reference sequence).

This clonotype came up a few times. At one end, the junction sequence differs from germline, possibly due to a read error. The V and J genes are TRBV3-1 and TRBJ2-5, with 9 nucleotides matching TRBD2. CDR3 length: 13 amino acids. CDR1 and CDR2 (germline): LGHDT, YNNKEL (reference sequence). The CDR3 is CASSQVAGTSLVF. The CDR3 DNA follows: TGTGCCAGCAGCCAAGTTGCAGGGACTAGCTTGGTCTTC.

The rearrangement uses TRBV18 and TRBJ2-1; 11 nucleotides match TRBD2. The CDR3 sequence is 17 residues long. J gave up 4 bases and V 1 base, and 6 bases lay outside the gene matches. The germline CDR1 and CDR2 sequences are KGHSH and LQKENI. The CDR3 DNA reads as TGTGCCAGCTCACCACAAGCCAGACTAGCGGGATACAATGAGCAGTTCTTC. Translation: CASSPQARLAGYNEQFF. The full variable domain, with the rest looked up from reference TRBV18 and TRBJ2-1, is NAGVMQNPRHLVRRRGQEARLRCSPMKGHSHVYWYRQLPEEGLKFMVYLQKENIIDESGMPKERFSAEFPKEGPSILRIQQVVRGDSAAYFCASSPQARLAGYNEQFFGPGTRLTVL.

The sample holds many counts of this clonotype. The gene calls are TRBV12-3 or TRBV12-4 and TRBJ1-1; 8 bases are shared with TRBD1. After removal of 1 base from V and 10 bases from J, the junction contained 5 bases not matched to a gene. The CDR3 consists of 13 residues. The CDR3 reads CASSLGITGGAFF. In DNA, the CDR3 is TGTGCCAGCAGTTTAGGAATAACAGGGGGAGCTTTCTTT.

The V and J genes are TRBV29-1 and TRBJ2-3, with D unresolved. The V gene lost 6 bases and the J gene lost 3 bases, with 7 bases spanning the gap. Germline CDR1 is SQVTM and CDR2 is ANQGSEA. The CDR3 extends over 11 amino acids. CDR3 protein: CSVARTDTQYF. CDR3 coding DNA: TGCAGCGTCGCACGGACAGATACGCAGTATTTT.

The chain links TRBV29-1 to TRBJ1-3; D ambiguous. The germline V and J ends were trimmed by 1 base and 1 base, with 2 bases remaining between them. Germline V gene lookup returns CDR1 SQVTM and CDR2 ANQGSEA. CDR3 size: 12 residues. Here the CDR3 reads CSVEGSGNTIYF. The CDR3 nucleotides are TGCAGCGTTGAAGGTTCTGGAAACACCATATATTTT. The complete variable domain, with remaining parts taken from reference TRBV29-1 and TRBJ1-3, reads SAVISQKPSRDICQRGTSLTIQCQVDSQVTMMFWYRQQPGQSLTLIATANQGSEATYESGFVIDKFPISRPNLTFSTLTVSNMSPEDSSIYLCSVEGSGNTIYFGEGSWLTVV.

The V call is TRBV6-2 or TRBV6-3, the J call TRBJ2-7; TRBD1 aligns across 7 bases. CDR1 is MNHEY, CDR2 SVGEGT, per germline. The CDR3 runs to 14 residues. After removal of 1 base from V and 6 bases from J, the junction contained 6 bases not matched to a gene. The CDR3 spells CASSYYRQGGEQYV. CDR3 DNA: TGTGCCAGCAGTTACTATCGACAGGGCGGCGAGCAGTACGTC.

The chain uses TRBV11-1 and TRBJ2-7; 11 bases fit TRBD1. Germline loops: CDR1 SGHAT, CDR2 FQDESV (reference sequence). With V trimmed by 0 bases and J by 2 bases, 12 bases remained unmatched. CDR3 length: 19 residues. Here the CDR3 reads CASSLAEDRGLTGAYEQYF. CDR3 bases: TGTGCCAGCAGCTTAGCGGAGGACAGGGGGCTAACCGGCGCCTACGAGCAGTACTTC.

This clonotype has more than one count but fewer than ten. This chain connects TRBV5-6 to TRBJ1-5, with unresolved D. The CDR3 extends over 13 amino acids. Germline V gene sequence: CDR1 SGHDT, CDR2 YYEEEE. The V and J ends lost 4 bases and 7 bases respectively, with 12 bases between them. The CDR3 DNA follows: TGTGCCAGCAGCGAAAACTTACACCAGCCCCAGCATTTT. Amino acids: CASSENLHQPQHF.

This chain uses TRBV6-6 with TRBJ2-3; 11 nucleotides line up with TRBD2. Germline-derived CDR1 and CDR2 are MNHNY and SVGAGI (reference sequence). The CDR3 sequence is 15 residues long. Trimming removed 2 bases from V and 5 bases from J; junction bases left unmatched: 3. Here the CDR3 DNA reads TGTGCCAGCAGTTACGTGACTAGCGGGATAGATACGCAGTATTTT. Protein sequence: CASSYVTSGIDTQYF.

The sample holds a few counts of this clonotype. The chain has TRBV18 and TRBJ2-3, with 7 bases aligning to TRBD2. Germline values: CDR1 KGHSH, CDR2 LQKENI. V was clipped by 6 bases and J by 3 bases; unmatched bases: 9. The CDR3 is 15 residues long. The CDR3 coding sequence is TGTGCCAGCTCCCCTTTGGCGGGGGAGACAGATACGCAGTATTTT. Protein sequence: CASSPLAGETDTQYF.

The chain carries TRBV12-3 or TRBV12-4 and TRBJ2-3; possibly TRBD1 or TRBD2 for D (6 bases each). Trimming removed 8 bases at V and 7 bases at J, with 16 bases between. This CDR3 has 13 residues. CDR3 nucleotide sequence: TGTGCCAGCGGCGGTGGAGGGGGGAATACGCAGTATTTT. It yields the protein CASGGGGGNTQYF.

J is TRBJ2-1 and V is TRBV6-2 or TRBV6-3, with 9 bases aligning to TRBD2. Germline V gives CDR1 MNHEY, CDR2 SVGEGT. This CDR3 is built from 15 residues. V lost 2 bases to trimming and J lost 4 bases; unmatched junction nucleotides: 3. The CDR3 coding sequence is TGTGCCAGCAGTTACGCGGGGGGGCTTTACAATGAGCAGTTCTTC. Translated, it gives CASSYAGGLYNEQFF.

Ten or more counts support this clonotype. The rearrangement joins TRBV7-2 to TRBJ1-1; 7 bases map to TRBD1. Germline CDR1 and CDR2: SGHTA and FQGNSA. The length of the CDR3 is 14 residues. Germline trimming cut 7 bases from V and 4 bases from J; bases unmatched to any gene: 9. In nucleotides, the CDR3 is TGTGCCAGCAACTACAGGGGCCTGGGCACTGAAGCTTTCTTT. This sequence encodes CASNYRGLGTEAFF.

The sample holds many counts of this clonotype. V usage is TRBV6-6 and J usage is TRBJ1-1; TRBD1 matches 7 bases. CDR1 MNHNY and CDR2 SVGAGI come from the germline V gene (reference sequence). This CDR3 comprises 14 residues. Unmatched junction bases numbered 10, after V lost 6 bases and J lost 6 bases. The chain's CDR3 is CASSQSGTDAEAFF. The CDR3 region has the DNA TGTGCCAGCAGCCAGTCTGGGACAGATGCTGAAGCTTTCTTT.

The gene calls are TRBV6-2 or TRBV6-3 and TRBJ1-5; D is unclear. V lost 2 bases, J lost 0 bases, and 5 bases lay in between. This CDR3 comprises 14 residues. From germline, CDR1 is MNHEY and CDR2 SVGEGT. CDR3 in DNA: TGTGCCAGCAGTTACCCCGGTAGCAATCAGCCCCAGCATTTT. Residues: CASSYPGSNQPQHF.

This chain connects TRBV10-3 to TRBJ2-4; 9 bases align to TRBD1. Germline lookup yields CDR1 ENHRY and CDR2 SYGVKD. V lost 6 bases and J lost 8; bases outside the gene matches: 8. This CDR3 is built from 14 residues. The CDR3 region is CAIRGDRAGDIQYF. Here the CDR3 DNA reads TGTGCCATCAGAGGGGACAGGGCCGGGGACATTCAGTACTTC.

In its sample, this clonotype was seen many times. The rearrangement links TRBV3-1 to TRBJ2-3; 11 nucleotides line up with TRBD2. CDR3 size: 17 residues. Germline CDR1 and CDR2: LGHDT and YNNKEL (reference sequence). V shed 1 base and J 5 bases; nucleotides not matched to a gene: 8. The CDR3 sequence: CASSQGSASGGLDTQYF. The CDR3, as DNA: TGTGCCAGCAGCCAAGGGTCCGCTAGCGGGGGGTTAGATACGCAGTATTTT.

The genes are TRBV2 and TRBJ2-3, with 7 bases that match TRBD2. Trimming cost V 4 bases and J 4 bases; bases outside gene matches: 8. The CDR3 contains 15 residues. Germline assignment: CDR1 SNHLY and CDR2 FYNNEI. The chain's CDR3 is CASSARAGESDTQYF. The CDR3 nucleotides read TGTGCCAGCAGTGCGCGGGCGGGGGAGTCAGATACGCAGTATTTT.

The rearrangement links TRBV4-1 to TRBJ1-5; 10 nucleotides line up with TRBD1. Germline CDR1 and CDR2: MGHRA and YSYEKL. The ends lost 2 bases at V and 2 bases at J; junction bases unmatched: 3. CDR3 length: 16 amino acids. This chain's CDR3 is CASSQTGTGGNQPQHF. The CDR3 nucleotides are TGCGCCAGCAGCCAAACCGGGACAGGGGGCAATCAGCCCCAGCATTTT.

Ten or more counts support this clonotype. V and J are TRBV5-5 and TRBJ2-6; D ambiguous. V was cut by 3 bases and J by 0 bases, with 13 bases left in between. Germline V lookup: CDR1 SGHKS, CDR2 YYEKEE (reference sequence). The CDR3 spans 17 residues. The CDR3 coding sequence is TGTGCCAGCAGCTCAAGGCAGTCCAGCTCTGGGGCCAACGTCCTGACTTTC. This sequence encodes CASSSRQSSSGANVLTF.

The chain joins TRBV12-3 or TRBV12-4 to TRBJ2-7, with D uncertain. The CDR3 spans 13 residues. Trimming removed 6 bases from V and 6 bases from J, with 15 bases in between. Here the CDR3 DNA reads TGTGCCAGCAGGGGCCAGAGAGGTCTCGAGCAGTACTTC. Amino acid sequence: CASRGQRGLEQYF.

V is TRBV2 and J is TRBJ1-5, with TRBD1 as a possible D gene (5 bases). CDR3 length equals 15 residues. Trimming removed 6 bases at V and 3 bases at J, with 15 bases between. Germline CDR1 and CDR2: SNHLY and FYNNEI. As DNA, the CDR3 is TGTGCCAGCAGGAAGCAGCCGGGGGTCAATCAGCCCCAGCATTTT. Encoded protein: CASRKQPGVNQPQHF.

This clonotype was seen ten or more times. The V and J genes are TRBV5-1 and TRBJ2-1; unclear D gene. Germline V gives CDR1 SGHRS, CDR2 YFSETQ. V was clipped by 0 bases and J by 6 bases, with 7 bases between them. CDR3 length: 13 amino acids. This CDR3 reads CASSLVGRNEQFF. DNA for the CDR3: TGCGCCAGCAGCTTGGTCGGTCGCAATGAGCAGTTCTTC. The full variable domain, rest sourced from reference TRBV5-1 and TRBJ2-1, is KAGVTQTPRYLIKTRGQQVTLSCSPISGHRSVSWYQQTPGQGLQFLFEYFSETQRNKGNFPGRFSGRQFSNSRSEMNVSTLELGDSALYLCASSLVGRNEQFFGPGTRLTVL.

The chain uses TRBV4-3 and TRBJ1-2, with D hard to call. The V end was cut by 6 bases, the J end by 1 base, with 18 bases between. Germline-derived CDR1 and CDR2 are LGHNA and YSLEER. This CDR3 comprises 16 residues. CDR3: CASRRESDGFNYGYTF. CDR3 DNA sequence: TGCGCCAGCAGAAGAGAGTCGGACGGCTTTAACTATGGCTACACCTTC.

This clonotype was seen repeatedly, ten times or more. This chain joins TRBV20-1 and TRBJ2-5, with D possibly matching TRBD1 (6 bases). V lost 6 bases to trimming and J lost 4 bases, with 12 bases between them. The CDR3 has 12 residues. Germline values: CDR1 DFQATT, CDR2 SNEGSKA (reference sequence). CDR3 protein: CSADGRGETQYF. In DNA form, the CDR3 reads TGCAGTGCGGATGGCAGGGGAGAGACCCAGTACTTC.

This clonotype was observed at least ten times. The chain employs TRBV3-1 and TRBJ2-5; the D gene is possibly TRBD2 (6 bases). CDR1 is LGHDT, CDR2 YNNKEL, per germline (reference sequence). Trimming shortened V by 4 bases and J by 1 base, and 13 bases separated the two germline ends. The CDR3 has 15 residues. CDR3 in amino acids: CASSPSGGTQETQYF. CDR3 sequence (DNA): TGTGCCAGCAGCCCAAGCGGAGGGACCCAAGAGACCCAGTACTTC.

The rearrangement links TRBV5-1 to TRBJ2-3; 9 positions match TRBD2. CDR1 is SGHRS, CDR2 YFSETQ, per germline. The CDR3 runs 16 residues. V shed 4 bases, J shed 9 bases, and the junction held 15 bases outside the gene matches. The CDR3 protein is CASSRRGGGGDGTQYF. In DNA, the CDR3 is TGCGCCAGCAGCCGTCGTGGCGGGGGGGGCGATGGGACGCAGTATTTT.

The chain carries TRBV7-6 and TRBJ2-2, with a weak D call TRBD1 (6 bases). V was cut by 5 bases and J by 5 bases, with 15 bases left in between. The CDR3 totals 15 residues. The germline gives CDR1 SGHVS, CDR2 FNYEAQ. This chain's CDR3 is CASSVQQGGTGELFF. Written as DNA, the CDR3 is TGTGCCAGCAGCGTTCAACAGGGCGGGACCGGGGAGCTGTTTTTT.

This clonotype was observed a handful of times. The chain has TRBV6-2 or TRBV6-3 and TRBJ1-5; no reliable D call. V lost 1 base and J lost 6, with 10 bases in between. Germline V lookup: CDR1 MNHEY, CDR2 SVGEGT. This CDR3 spans 14 amino acids. As DNA, the CDR3 is TGTGCCAGCAGTTACTATTGGGGAGGTCAGCCCCAGCATTTT. Translation gives CASSYYWGGQPQHF.